The clone carrying this TCR beta chain was seen more than once but under ten times. Its target is unknown. The CDR3 runs 13 residues. The V end lost 11 bases, the J end lost 0 bases, and 11 bases lay between the germline ends. Germline V gives CDR1 SEHNR, CDR2 FQNEAQ (reference sequence). The use of a sample-barcoded 5' primer and a J-beta primer mix characterized a second PCR of 7 to 11 cycles. The template-switch adaptor, which had 12 random nucleotides, put a tag on each cDNA molecule. A single record per CDR3 protein comes from TCRdb applying MiXCR to the 5' RACE reads. In the table there are 550,000 to 750,000 distinct CDR3 sequences, around 21% of which are singletons. The data were taken from a study of blood T cells in healthy people across ages. Overall study results and limits: Significant beta diversity loss was already apparent by age roughly 44, declining roughly linearly. There was no known CMV status for donors, so expanded clonotype changes were possibly confounded.

All donors came from Russia, were Caucasian and healthy, and spanned ages about 6 to 100. The chain employs TRBV7-9 and TRBJ1-3; D is uncertain. This clonotype was sampled from a man in his 70s in good health. Sequencing used blood. The CDR3 region is CASQINSGNTIYF. The CDR3 bases are TGTGCCTCGCAAATCAACTCTGGAAACACCATATATTTT.